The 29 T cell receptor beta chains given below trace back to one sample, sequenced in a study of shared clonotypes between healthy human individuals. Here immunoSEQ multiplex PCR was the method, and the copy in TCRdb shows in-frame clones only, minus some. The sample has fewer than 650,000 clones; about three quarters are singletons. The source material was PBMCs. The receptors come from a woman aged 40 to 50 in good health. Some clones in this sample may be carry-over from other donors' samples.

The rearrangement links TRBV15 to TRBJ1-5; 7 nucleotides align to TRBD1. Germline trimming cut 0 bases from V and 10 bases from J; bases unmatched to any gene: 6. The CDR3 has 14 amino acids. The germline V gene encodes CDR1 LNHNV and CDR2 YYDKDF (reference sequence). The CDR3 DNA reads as TGTGCCACCAGCAGAGATTCGAGGGGGCGACCCCAGCATTTT. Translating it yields CATSRDSRGRPQHF.

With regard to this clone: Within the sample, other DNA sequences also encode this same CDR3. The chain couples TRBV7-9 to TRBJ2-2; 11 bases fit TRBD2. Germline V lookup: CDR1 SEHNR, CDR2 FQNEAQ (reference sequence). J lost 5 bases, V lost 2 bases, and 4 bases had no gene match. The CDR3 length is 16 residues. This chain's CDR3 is CASSLLLAGDTGELFF. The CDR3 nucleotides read TGTGCCAGCAGCTTATTACTAGCGGGAGATACCGGGGAGCTGTTTTTT.

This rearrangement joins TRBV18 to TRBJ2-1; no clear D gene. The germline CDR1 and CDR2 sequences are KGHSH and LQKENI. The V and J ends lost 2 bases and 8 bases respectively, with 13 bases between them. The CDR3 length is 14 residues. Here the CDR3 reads CASSPMETNHEQFF. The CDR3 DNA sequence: TGTGCCAGCTCACCAATGGAGACAAACCATGAGCAGTTCTTC.

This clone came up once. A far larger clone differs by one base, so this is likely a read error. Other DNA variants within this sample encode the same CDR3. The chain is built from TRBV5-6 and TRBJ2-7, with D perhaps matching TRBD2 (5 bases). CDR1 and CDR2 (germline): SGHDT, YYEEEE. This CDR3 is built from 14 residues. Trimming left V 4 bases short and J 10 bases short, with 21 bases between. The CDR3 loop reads CASSPGEFASEQYF. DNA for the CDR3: TGTGCCAGCAGCCCCGGGGAGTTTGCCTCCGAACAGTACTTC.

CDR3 region: CASSQNAKTGRNTEAFF. The CDR3 DNA is TGCGCCAGCAGCCAGAATGCTAAGACAGGGAGGAACACTGAAGCTTTCTTT. This chain links TRBV5-1 with TRBJ1-1, with 7 bases that match TRBD1. Germline lookup yields CDR1 SGHRS and CDR2 YFSETQ. The CDR3 totals 17 residues. Trimming removed 4 bases from V and 1 base from J; junction bases left unmatched: 13.

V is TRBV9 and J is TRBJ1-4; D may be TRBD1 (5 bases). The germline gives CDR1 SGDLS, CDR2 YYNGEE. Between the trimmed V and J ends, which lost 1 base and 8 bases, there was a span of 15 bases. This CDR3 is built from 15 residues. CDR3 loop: CASSVNGREGEKLFF. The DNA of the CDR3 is TGTGCCAGCAGCGTAAATGGCAGGGAGGGGGAAAAACTGTTTTTT.

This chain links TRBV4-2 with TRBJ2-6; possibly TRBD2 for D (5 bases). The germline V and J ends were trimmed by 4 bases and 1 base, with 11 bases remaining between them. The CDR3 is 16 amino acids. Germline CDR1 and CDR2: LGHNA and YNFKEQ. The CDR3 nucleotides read TGTGCCAGCAGCCTTTCGTCGGGGTCTGGGGCCAACGTCCTGACTTTC. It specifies CASSLSSGSGANVLTF.

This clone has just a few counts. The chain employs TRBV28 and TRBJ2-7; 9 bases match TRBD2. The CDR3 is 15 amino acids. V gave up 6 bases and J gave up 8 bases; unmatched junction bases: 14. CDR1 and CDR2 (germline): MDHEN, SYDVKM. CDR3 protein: CASSGSTSGFRKQYF. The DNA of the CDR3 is TGTGCCAGCAGCGGCTCGACTAGCGGCTTTAGAAAGCAGTACTTC.

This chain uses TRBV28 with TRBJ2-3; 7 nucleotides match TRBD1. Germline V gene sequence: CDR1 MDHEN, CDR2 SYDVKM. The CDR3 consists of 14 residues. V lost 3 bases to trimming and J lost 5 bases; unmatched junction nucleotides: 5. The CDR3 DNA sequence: TGTGCCAGCAGTTTGACAGGGCAAAAAGATACGCAGTATTTT. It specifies CASSLTGQKDTQYF.

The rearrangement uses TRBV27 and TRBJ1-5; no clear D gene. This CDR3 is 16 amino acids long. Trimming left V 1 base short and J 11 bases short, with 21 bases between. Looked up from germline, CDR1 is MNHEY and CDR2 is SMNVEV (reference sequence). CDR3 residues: CASSLYPGSLPRTQHF. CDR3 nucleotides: TGTGCCAGCAGTTTATATCCGGGTTCCCTCCCCCGGACCCAGCATTTT.

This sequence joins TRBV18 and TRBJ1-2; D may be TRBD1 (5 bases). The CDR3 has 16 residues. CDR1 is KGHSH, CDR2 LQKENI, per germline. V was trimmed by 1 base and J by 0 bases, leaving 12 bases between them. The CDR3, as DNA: TGTGCCAGCTCACCACTTTCGGACACGGCTAACTATGGCTACACCTTC. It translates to CASSPLSDTANYGYTF.

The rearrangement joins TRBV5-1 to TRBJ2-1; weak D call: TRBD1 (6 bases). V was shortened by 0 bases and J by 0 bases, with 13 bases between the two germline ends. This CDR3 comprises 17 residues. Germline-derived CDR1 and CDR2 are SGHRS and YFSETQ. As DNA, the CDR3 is TGCGCCAGCAGCTTGGAAGGGGGATGGGGCTCCTACAATGAGCAGTTCTTC. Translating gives CASSLEGGWGSYNEQFF.

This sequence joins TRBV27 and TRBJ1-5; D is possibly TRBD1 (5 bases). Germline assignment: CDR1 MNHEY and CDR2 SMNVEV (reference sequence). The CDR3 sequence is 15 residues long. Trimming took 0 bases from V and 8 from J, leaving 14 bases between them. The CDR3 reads CASSLSVGAVEPQHF. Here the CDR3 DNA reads TGTGCCAGCAGTTTATCCGTCGGGGCGGTGGAGCCCCAGCATTTT.

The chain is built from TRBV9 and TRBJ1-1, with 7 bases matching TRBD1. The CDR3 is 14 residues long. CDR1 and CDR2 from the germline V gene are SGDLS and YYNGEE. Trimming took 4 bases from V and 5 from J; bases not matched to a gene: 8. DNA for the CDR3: TGTGCCAGCAGCACAACAGGGGTTGGAACTGAAGCTTTCTTT. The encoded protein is CASSTTGVGTEAFF.

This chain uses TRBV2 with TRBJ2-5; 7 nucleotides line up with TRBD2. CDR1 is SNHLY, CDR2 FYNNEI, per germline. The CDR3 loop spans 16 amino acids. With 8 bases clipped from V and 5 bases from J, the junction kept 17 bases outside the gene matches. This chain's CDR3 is CASASGISRGSETQYF. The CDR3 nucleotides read TGTGCCAGCGCCAGCGGGATAAGCCGCGGGTCGGAGACCCAGTACTTC.

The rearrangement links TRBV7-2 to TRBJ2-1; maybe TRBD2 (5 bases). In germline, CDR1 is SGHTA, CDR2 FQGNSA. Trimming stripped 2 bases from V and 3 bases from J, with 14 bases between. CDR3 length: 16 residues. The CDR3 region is CASSLLGGSIYNEQFF. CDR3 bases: TGTGCCAGCAGCTTACTTGGTGGGAGTATCTACAATGAGCAGTTCTTC.

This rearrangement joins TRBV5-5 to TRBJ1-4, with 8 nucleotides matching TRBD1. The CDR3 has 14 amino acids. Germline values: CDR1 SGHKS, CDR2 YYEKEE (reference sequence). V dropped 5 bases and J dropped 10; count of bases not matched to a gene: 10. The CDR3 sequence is CASRSGTGEGKLFF. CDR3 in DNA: TGTGCCAGCAGATCCGGGACAGGCGAGGGAAAACTGTTTTTT.

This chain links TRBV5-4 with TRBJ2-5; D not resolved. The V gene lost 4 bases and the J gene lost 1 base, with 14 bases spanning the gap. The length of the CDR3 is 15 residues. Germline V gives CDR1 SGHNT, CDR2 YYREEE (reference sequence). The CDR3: CASSAGLGVQETQYF. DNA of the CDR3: TGTGCCAGCAGCGCCGGGCTAGGAGTCCAAGAGACCCAGTACTTC.

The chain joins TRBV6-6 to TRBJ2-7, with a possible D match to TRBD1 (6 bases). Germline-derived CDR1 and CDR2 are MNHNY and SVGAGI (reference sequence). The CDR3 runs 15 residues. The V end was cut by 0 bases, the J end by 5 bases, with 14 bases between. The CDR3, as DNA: TGTGCCAGCAGTTACTCTGACAGGCCCCCGGACGAGCAGTACTTC. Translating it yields CASSYSDRPPDEQYF.

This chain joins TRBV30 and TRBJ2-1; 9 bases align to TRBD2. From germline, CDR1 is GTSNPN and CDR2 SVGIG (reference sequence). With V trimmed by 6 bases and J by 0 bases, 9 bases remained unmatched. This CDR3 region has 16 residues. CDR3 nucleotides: TGTGCCTGCCAAAGTAGCGGGGGCATCTCCTACAATGAGCAGTTCTTC. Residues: CACQSSGGISYNEQFF.

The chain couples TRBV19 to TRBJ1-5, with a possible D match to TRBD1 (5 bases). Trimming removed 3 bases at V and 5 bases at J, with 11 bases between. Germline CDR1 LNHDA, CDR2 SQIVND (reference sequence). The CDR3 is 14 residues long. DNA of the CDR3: TGTGCCAGTAGTATTGCCGGGGGGGATCAGCCCCAGCATTTT. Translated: CASSIAGGDQPQHF.

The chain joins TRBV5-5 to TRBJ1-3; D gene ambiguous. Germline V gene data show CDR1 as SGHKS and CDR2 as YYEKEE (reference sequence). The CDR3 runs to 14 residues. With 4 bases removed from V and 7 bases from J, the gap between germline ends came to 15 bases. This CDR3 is CASSAFGVGNTIYF. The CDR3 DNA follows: TGTGCCAGCAGCGCGTTCGGGGTCGGGAACACCATATATTTT.

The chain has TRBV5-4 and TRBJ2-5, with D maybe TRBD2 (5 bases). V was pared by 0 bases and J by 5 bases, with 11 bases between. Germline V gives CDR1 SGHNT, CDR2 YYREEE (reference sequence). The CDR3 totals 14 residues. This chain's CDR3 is CASSLAAGGETQYF. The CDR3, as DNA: TGTGCCAGCAGCTTGGCCGCGGGCGGGGAGACCCAGTACTTC.

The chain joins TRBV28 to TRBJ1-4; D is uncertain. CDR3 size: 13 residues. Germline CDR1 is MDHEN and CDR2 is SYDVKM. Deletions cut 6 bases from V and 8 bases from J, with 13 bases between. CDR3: CASRQRVWEKLFF. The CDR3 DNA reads TGTGCCAGCAGACAACGCGTGTGGGAAAAACTGTTTTTT.

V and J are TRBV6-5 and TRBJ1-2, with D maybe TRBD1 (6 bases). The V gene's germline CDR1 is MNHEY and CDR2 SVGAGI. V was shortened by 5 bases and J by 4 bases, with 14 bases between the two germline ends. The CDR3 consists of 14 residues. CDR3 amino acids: CASSNREGGYGYTF. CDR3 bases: TGTGCCAGCAGTAACAGGGAAGGAGGCTATGGCTACACCTTC.

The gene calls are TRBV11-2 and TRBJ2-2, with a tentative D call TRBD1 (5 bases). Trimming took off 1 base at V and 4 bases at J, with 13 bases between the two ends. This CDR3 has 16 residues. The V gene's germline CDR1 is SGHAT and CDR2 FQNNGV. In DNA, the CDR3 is TGTGCCAGCAGCTTAGGGGGCAGGGTGGGCACCGGGGAGCTGTTTTTT. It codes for CASSLGGRVGTGELFF.

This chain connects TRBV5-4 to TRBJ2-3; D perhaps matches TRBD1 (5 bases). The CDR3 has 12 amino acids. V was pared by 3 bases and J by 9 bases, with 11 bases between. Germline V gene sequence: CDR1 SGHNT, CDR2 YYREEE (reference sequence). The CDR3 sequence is CASSSQGPTQYF. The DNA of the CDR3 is TGTGCCAGCAGCTCCCAGGGTCCGACGCAGTATTTT.

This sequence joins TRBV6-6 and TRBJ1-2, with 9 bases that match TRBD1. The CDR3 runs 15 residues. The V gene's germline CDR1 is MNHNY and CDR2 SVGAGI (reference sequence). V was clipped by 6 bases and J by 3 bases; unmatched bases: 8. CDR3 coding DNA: TGTGCCAGCAGAGCGGGACAGGGAATAGACTATGGCTACACCTTC. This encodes CASRAGQGIDYGYTF.

The CDR3 DNA is TGTGCCACCTGTAACGGGGCGGAAAGCTCCTACAATGAGCAGTTCTTC. Translating gives CATCNGAESSYNEQFF. The genes are TRBV18 and TRBJ2-1; D is possibly TRBD1 or TRBD2 (5 bases each). Germline values: CDR1 KGHSH, CDR2 LQKENI. The CDR3 is 16 amino acids. V lost 10 bases to trimming and J lost 0 bases, with 19 bases between them.